This record looks at one T cell receptor beta chain sequence and its context. The antigen remains unidentified. Amplification from RNA transcripts yielded the TCR beta CDR3 regions. Second-round multiplex PCR came after first-round RT-PCR with HTBI primers. TCRdb reprocessed the multiplex PCR reads with MiXCR, giving one entry per CDR3 protein. The repertoire holds 500,000 to 600,000 distinct CDR3 sequences, under 40% seen once, with about 4.2% in the top ten. V was cut by 3 bases and J by 15 bases, with 15 bases left in between. The CDR3 is made up of 13 amino acids. Reliance was placed on clinical symptoms, serum thyroxine, TRAb, thyroid ultrasound and orbital computed tomography for diagnosis. These data are taken from a study of Graves' ophthalmopathy and Graves' hyperthyroidism. Study-level findings and limits: Detected in blood as well were most expanded thyroid clonotypes with frequency above 0.001.

The sample was peripheral blood or thyroid tissue (not recorded which). The TCR originated in an adult man with Graves' hyperthyroidism. The V and J genes are TRBV12-3 or TRBV12-4 and TRBJ1-6; D not resolved. CDR3 sequence (DNA): TGTGCCAGCAGTTTTTGGGCCTCCGCGCACCTCCACTTT. This sequence encodes CASSFWASAHLHF.